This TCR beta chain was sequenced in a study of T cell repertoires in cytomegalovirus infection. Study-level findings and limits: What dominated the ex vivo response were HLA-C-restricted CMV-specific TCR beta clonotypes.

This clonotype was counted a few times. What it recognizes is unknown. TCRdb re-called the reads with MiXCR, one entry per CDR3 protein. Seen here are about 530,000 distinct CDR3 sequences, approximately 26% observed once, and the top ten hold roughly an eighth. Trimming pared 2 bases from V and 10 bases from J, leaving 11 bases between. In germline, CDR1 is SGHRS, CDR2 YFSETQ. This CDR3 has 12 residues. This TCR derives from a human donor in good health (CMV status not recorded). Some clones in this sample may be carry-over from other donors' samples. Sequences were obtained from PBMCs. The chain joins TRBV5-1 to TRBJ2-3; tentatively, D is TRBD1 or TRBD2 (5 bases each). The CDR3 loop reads CASSFDGTAQYF. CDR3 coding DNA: TGCGCCAGCAGCTTTGACGGGACGGCGCAGTATTTT.